These 6 T cell receptor beta chains share one sample of origin, sequenced in a study of T cell responses to AZD1222 COVID-19 vaccine (dated by TCRdb to the early 2020s). The sample's time point, from its label and the paper: about 28 days (+/-7) after the second vaccine dose. The treatment or condition label of this sample denotes: meningococcal conjugate vaccine given as trial control. Libraries were constructed by the immunoSEQ multiplex PCR assay. TCRdb's version of the immuneACCESS table is confined to in-frame rearrangements and falls short of the full clone set. An unresolved V gene accounts for under half of the shortfall where checked; the remainder is of unknown origin. For this sample there are tens of thousands of clones; around 80% appear just once. About a fifth of the sample is in the top ten clones. The sample here was peripheral blood, taken 28 days after the second dose of the MenACWY control vaccine. The receptors come from an adult who received the MenACWY meningococcal vaccine as a control.

The V call is TRBV29-1, the J call TRBJ1-5; 8 bases align to TRBD1. This CDR3 contains 15 residues. The germline CDR1 and CDR2 sequences are SQVTM and ANQGSEA. The J segment lost 4 bases and the V segment lost 5 bases, leaving 10 bases of the junction unmatched. The CDR3: CSVRTGLHPNQPQHF. The CDR3 DNA follows: TGCAGCGTTCGGACAGGGTTACACCCGAATCAGCCCCAGCATTTT.

The gene calls are TRBV19 and TRBJ1-5; D perhaps matches TRBD1 (5 bases). Looked up from germline, CDR1 is LNHDA and CDR2 is SQIVND (reference sequence). The CDR3 has 14 residues. The ends were cut back, 9 bases at V and 3 bases at J, with 15 bases in the middle. The CDR3 reads CASKFREVNQPQHF. CDR3 bases: TGTGCCAGCAAGTTCAGGGAAGTCAATCAGCCCCAGCATTTT.

The CDR3, as DNA: TGTGCCAGCAGTTACGATAGCAAGTCCTACAATGAGCAGTTCTTC. Translating it yields CASSYDSKSYNEQFF. This sequence joins TRBV6-5 and TRBJ2-1, with no clear D. V lost 2 bases to trimming and J lost 1 base, with 9 bases between them. Germline V gives CDR1 MNHEY, CDR2 SVGAGI. The CDR3 contains 15 residues.

CDR3 nucleotide sequence: TGTGCCAGCAGTTTAGGGGGGGTCACCGGGGAGCTGTTTTTT. Amino acid sequence: CASSLGGVTGELFF. This chain links TRBV28 with TRBJ2-2; 7 nucleotides align to TRBD2. This CDR3 is built from 14 residues. Trimming removed 2 bases from V and 4 bases from J; junction bases left unmatched: 1. Germline V gene sequence: CDR1 MDHEN, CDR2 SYDVKM.

CDR3 sequence (DNA): TGTGCCAGTAGTATAGAGGCAGCGAACACTGAAGCTTTCTTT. Encoded protein: CASSIEAANTEAFF. The chain employs TRBV19 and TRBJ1-1; D unclear. Germline loops: CDR1 LNHDA, CDR2 SQIVND (reference sequence). The V end was cut by 0 bases, the J end by 1 base, with 6 bases between. The CDR3 runs 14 residues.

The chain joins TRBV6-5 to TRBJ2-1; a weak D match, TRBD1 (6 bases). CDR1 is MNHEY, CDR2 SVGAGI, per germline. The CDR3 runs 15 residues. The V end lost 4 bases, the J end lost 4 bases, and 14 bases lay between the germline ends. Here the CDR3 reads CASSSDRTRYNEQFF. The CDR3 nucleotides read TGTGCCAGCAGTTCCGACAGGACCCGTTACAATGAGCAGTTCTTC.